A single T cell receptor beta chain is shown here with its context. The antigen is undetermined. Researchers prepared the TCRbeta library using unique molecular identifiers, the study reports. TCRdb reprocessed the PCR reads via MiXCR and lists one record per CDR3 protein. The top ten clones hold roughly a quarter of a sample with 440,000 or so distinct CDR3 sequences, around 46% of them seen once. CDR3 length equals 13 residues. V gave up 7 bases and J gave up 4 bases, with 13 bases separating them. The germline V gene has CDR1 MDHEN and CDR2 SYDVKM. The source of the sample is a study of T-cell reconstitution after alpha-beta-depleted transplantation in children. Study-wide findings and caveats: One year after transplant, T-cell counts and diversity came mostly from newly produced T cells.

The rearrangement links TRBV28 to TRBJ1-2; possible D gene TRBD1, 6 bases. The receptor comes from a girl aged 2-15 years with aplastic anemia, due to receive a stem cell transplant. The source was PBMCs, collected before TCRalphabeta/CD19-depleted stem cell transplant. CDR3 in DNA: TGTGCCAGCACCCAGGACAGTTCCTATGGCTACACCTTC. Translated: CASTQDSSYGYTF.